Below, 23 T cell receptor beta chains from the same sample are listed, as sequenced in a study of blood T cell repertoires in COVID-19. TCRdb's table, derived via immunoSEQ multiplex PCR, lists solely in-frame clones and lacks some. The sample shows 250,000 to 300,000 clones, roughly 92% of them seen only once. Sample: peripheral blood. These receptors were taken from a woman aged 25 to 39 with COVID-19, enrolled during active disease.

This chain links TRBV14 with TRBJ2-3; 8 positions agree with TRBD2. Unmatched junction bases numbered 10, after V lost 4 bases and J lost 4 bases. The CDR3 sequence is 16 residues long. Per the germline V gene, CDR1 is SGHDN and CDR2 is FVKESK. The CDR3 sequence: CASSPFRTSIADTQYF. CDR3 DNA: TGTGCCAGCAGCCCTTTTAGGACTAGCATAGCAGATACGCAGTATTTT.

CDR3 residues: CSVDQTGGTEAFF. As DNA, the CDR3 is TGCAGCGTTGACCAAACCGGGGGGACTGAAGCTTTCTTT. The chain links TRBV29-1 to TRBJ1-1; a weak D match, TRBD1 (5 bases). The CDR3 length is 13 residues. V lost 3 bases to trimming and J lost 5 bases, with 13 bases between them. The germline CDR1 and CDR2 sequences are SQVTM and ANQGSEA. The full variable domain, in which reference TRBV29-1 and TRBJ1-1 provide the parts outside the CDR3, is SAVISQKPSRDICQRGTSLTIQCQVDSQVTMMFWYRQQPGQSLTLIATANQGSEATYESGFVIDKFPISRPNLTFSTLTVSNMSPEDSSIYLCSVDQTGGTEAFFGQGTRLTVV.

V usage is TRBV6-1 and J usage is TRBJ1-2; perhaps TRBD1 as D (5 bases). This CDR3 comprises 14 residues. Trimming cost V 6 bases and J 7 bases, with 18 bases left between them. Germline V lookup: CDR1 MNHNS, CDR2 SASEGT. The chain's CDR3 is CASSPTTSRGGYTF. The CDR3 region has the DNA TGTGCCAGCAGCCCCACGACCTCAAGGGGTGGCTACACCTTC.

The V and J genes are TRBV25-1 and TRBJ1-5; no clear D. Germline-derived CDR1 and CDR2 are MGHDK and SYGVNS. V was trimmed by 4 bases and J by 2 bases, leaving 15 bases between them. This CDR3 has 16 amino acids. The CDR3 loop reads CASSGDLPAGNQPQHF. Here the CDR3 DNA reads TGTGCCAGCAGTGGAGATCTTCCTGCTGGCAATCAGCCCCAGCATTTT.

The V gene is TRBV5-1, the J gene TRBJ1-5; D gene uncertain. The CDR3 is 13 amino acids. The V gene's germline CDR1 is SGHRS and CDR2 YFSETQ. Trimming removed 4 bases from V and 7 bases from J, with 12 bases in between. DNA of the CDR3: TGCGCCAGCAGCCCGGACCGGGAGCAGCCCCAGCATTTT. Protein: CASSPDREQPQHF. Full variable domain (missing parts from reference TRBV5-1 and TRBJ1-5): KAGVTQTPRYLIKTRGQQVTLSCSPISGHRSVSWYQQTPGQGLQFLFEYFSETQRNKGNFPGRFSGRQFSNSRSEMNVSTLELGDSALYLCASSPDREQPQHFGDGTRLSIL.

CDR3 sequence (DNA): TGCGCCAGCAGTCCCAGACAGGGAGAAACTTTACGGCCCCAGCATTTT. Translation gives CASSPRQGETLRPQHF. The J gene is TRBJ1-5, the V gene TRBV10-2; the match to TRBD1 covers 7 bases. V was clipped by 5 bases and J by 9 bases; unmatched bases: 16. CDR1 is WSHSY and CDR2 is SAAADI in the germline V gene. The CDR3 sequence is 16 residues long.

In this sample, this clone turned up once. The chain joins TRBV4-2 to TRBJ2-1; no definite D call. Germline assignment: CDR1 LGHNA and CDR2 YNFKEQ. Trimming removed 0 bases at V and 3 bases at J, with 12 bases between. The CDR3 covers 16 residues. The CDR3 reads CASSQDIIADYNEQFF. CDR3 sequence (DNA): TGTGCCAGCAGCCAAGATATAATAGCCGACTACAATGAGCAGTTCTTC.

The J gene is TRBJ1-1, the V gene TRBV7-9; the match to TRBD1 covers 9 bases. The length of the CDR3 is 15 residues. Germline V gene lookup returns CDR1 SEHNR and CDR2 FQNEAQ (reference sequence). V shed 4 bases and J 5 bases; nucleotides not matched to a gene: 8. CDR3 DNA sequence: TGTGCCAGCAGCTCAACACGGACAGGGGCGACTGAAGCTTTCTTT. It codes for CASSSTRTGATEAFF.

The chain links TRBV27 to TRBJ2-7; 11 bases fit TRBD2. The ends lost 3 bases at V and 7 bases at J; junction bases unmatched: 11. Germline-derived CDR1 and CDR2 are MNHEY and SMNVEV (reference sequence). The CDR3 contains 16 residues. CDR3 bases: TGTGCCAGCAGTTTTTTGGGGCTAGCGGGAGGAAGGGAGCAGTACTTC. This translates into CASSFLGLAGGREQYF.

The chain couples TRBV7-9 to TRBJ2-7, with 8 bases aligning to TRBD1. Germline V gene data show CDR1 as SEHNR and CDR2 as FQNEAQ (reference sequence). The CDR3 extends over 16 amino acids. V lost 4 bases, J lost 2 bases, and 10 bases stayed unmatched. The CDR3 nucleotides are TGTGCCAGCAGCTCAGATGCCGGGACAGGACCCTACGAGCAGTACTTC. Encoded protein: CASSSDAGTGPYEQYF.

The J gene is TRBJ2-2, the V gene TRBV11-2; D remains ambiguous. CDR3 length: 15 amino acids. The germline V gene encodes CDR1 SGHAT and CDR2 FQNNGV. Trimming shortened V by 3 bases and J by 0 bases, and 8 bases separated the two germline ends. In DNA form, the CDR3 reads TGTGCCAGCAGCTTTTGGCAGGCGAACACCGGGGAGCTGTTTTTT. Residues: CASSFWQANTGELFF.

V is TRBV30 and J is TRBJ1-2, with 8 bases matching TRBD1. J lost 5 bases, V lost 4 bases, and 9 bases had no gene match. CDR3 size: 14 residues. Germline assignment: CDR1 GTSNPN and CDR2 SVGIG (reference sequence). CDR3 coding DNA: TGTGCCTGGACCAAACCAGGACAGGGATATGGCTACACCTTC. Protein product: CAWTKPGQGYGYTF.

The chain couples TRBV28 to TRBJ1-2; D is uncertain. Germline V gives CDR1 MDHEN, CDR2 SYDVKM. This CDR3 has 11 amino acids. Trimming took off 8 bases at V and 7 bases at J, with 11 bases between the two ends. The CDR3 loop reads CASASSGGYTF. CDR3 coding DNA: TGTGCCAGCGCCTCATCGGGTGGCTACACCTTC.

The chain combines TRBV10-1 with TRBJ2-1; 11 bases fit TRBD2. With 4 bases clipped from V and 10 bases from J, the junction kept 6 bases outside the gene matches. This CDR3 comprises 14 residues. CDR1 is WNHNN, CDR2 SYGVQD, per germline (reference sequence). The DNA of the CDR3 is TGCGCCAGCAGTGTCCTAGCGGGGGGCGGGGAGCAGTTCTTC. It specifies CASSVLAGGGEQFF.

The chain carries TRBV19 and TRBJ2-2, with D possibly TRBD1 on 5 matching bases. Germline V lookup: CDR1 LNHDA, CDR2 SQIVND (reference sequence). The ends were cut back, 0 bases at V and 6 bases at J, with 11 bases in the middle. This CDR3 contains 15 residues. Written as DNA, the CDR3 is TGTGCCAGTAGTATAGACAGGGCTCGGGCCGGGGAGCTGTTTTTT. It encodes CASSIDRARAGELFF.

The chain links TRBV4-1 to TRBJ2-3, with 12 bases matching TRBD2. CDR1 and CDR2 from the germline V gene are MGHRA and YSYEKL. The V and J ends lost 3 bases and 5 bases, in that order; junction bases with no gene match: 3. There are 15 residues in the CDR3. The CDR3 loop reads CASSHLLAGGDTQYF. Written as DNA, the CDR3 is TGCGCCAGCAGCCATTTACTAGCGGGAGGAGATACGCAGTATTTT.

V is TRBV19 and J is TRBJ2-4; 10 bases are shared with TRBD2. The CDR3 has 15 residues. The germline CDR1 and CDR2 sequences are LNHDA and SQIVND (reference sequence). V dropped 3 bases and J dropped 7; count of bases not matched to a gene: 6. CDR3 sequence reads: CASSILAGEANIQYF. CDR3 DNA: TGTGCCAGTAGTATCCTAGCGGGAGAGGCGAACATTCAGTACTTC.

This rearrangement joins TRBV3-1 (or the pseudogene TRBV3-2) to TRBJ1-2; D is unclear. V was trimmed by 4 bases and J by 8 bases, leaving 17 bases between them. Germline CDR1 reads LGHDT; CDR2 reads YNNKEL (reference sequence). There are 14 residues in the CDR3. The CDR3 here is CASSLDRVDQGYTF. For the CDR3, the DNA is TGTGCCAGCAGCCTAGACCGCGTCGATCAAGGCTACACCTTC.

This clone was detected once. The chain has TRBV11-2 and TRBJ2-7; 7 bases line up with TRBD2. J gave up 0 bases and V 5 bases, and 7 bases lay outside the gene matches. The germline gives CDR1 SGHAT, CDR2 FQNNGV. The CDR3 sequence is 15 residues long. The CDR3 coding sequence is TGTGCCAGCAGCACGTCGCGGGAGCCCTCCTACGAGCAGTACTTC. Translating it yields CASSTSREPSYEQYF.

V gene TRBV6-5 combines with J gene TRBJ1-1; no clear D. The CDR3 spans 12 residues. Trimming cost V 5 bases and J 1 base, with 5 bases left between them. CDR1 MNHEY and CDR2 SVGAGI come from the germline V gene. The CDR3 DNA follows: TGTGCCAGCAGTCGGTCGAACACTGAAGCTTTCTTT. This encodes CASSRSNTEAFF.

V and J are TRBV12-3 or TRBV12-4 and TRBJ1-1; D gene ambiguous. The CDR3 has 13 residues. V lost 8 bases and J lost 4, with 14 bases in between. CDR3 protein: CASAGTRGTEAFF. DNA for the CDR3: TGTGCCAGCGCAGGTACCCGGGGCACTGAAGCTTTCTTT.

This chain connects TRBV21-1 to TRBJ1-5; the listed D gene, TRBD1, was not tested against the DNA. TRBV21-1 represents a pseudogene. The CDR3 sequence is 15 residues long. The CDR3: CASSKGHQGDQPQHF. In DNA form, the CDR3 reads TGTGCCAGCAGCAAAGGTCATCAGGGCGATCAGCCCCAGCATTTT.

The chain is built from TRBV19 and TRBJ2-2; 8 bases are a match to TRBD2. CDR1 and CDR2 from the germline V gene are LNHDA and SQIVND (reference sequence). The V and J ends lost 5 bases and 6 bases, in that order; junction bases with no gene match: 8. The CDR3 contains 15 residues. The CDR3 loop reads CASSRGEAGAGELFF. The CDR3 DNA sequence: TGTGCCAGTAGTCGCGGGGAAGCGGGAGCCGGGGAGCTGTTTTTT.